A single sample is the source of the 24 T cell receptor beta chains below, sequenced in a study of spatial heterogeneity in lung cancer. TCRdb analysed the 5' RACE reads with MiXCR anew, one entry per CDR3 protein. The profile shows tens of thousands of distinct CDR3 sequences, approximately 4.2% of them singletons. Time point reported: sample taken at primary tumor resection. Source: PBMCs, taken at surgery. The receptor source for this set is a male donor with early-stage non-small cell lung cancer.

This clonotype occurred many times. The V and J genes are TRBV27 and TRBJ2-7; D could derive from TRBD1 or TRBD2 (5 bases each). This CDR3 comprises 14 residues. Trimming removed 4 bases at V and 2 bases at J, with 12 bases between. The germline CDR1 and CDR2 sequences are MNHEY and SMNVEV (reference sequence). CDR3 in amino acids: CASSSSPGPYEQYF. CDR3 nucleotide sequence: TGTGCCAGCAGTTCATCTCCGGGGCCCTACGAGCAGTACTTC.

Of note for this clonotype: With a much larger clone just one base away, this may be a read error. The chain couples TRBV29-1 to TRBJ2-1; perhaps D is TRBD1 or TRBD2 (6 bases each). The CDR3 has 13 amino acids. Looked up from germline, CDR1 is SQVTM and CDR2 is ANQGSEA. The CDR3, as DNA: TGCAGCGCTGAAAGGGGGGTCGGCAATGAGCAGTTCTTC. Residues: CSAERGVGNEQFF.

This clonotype was seen repeatedly, ten times or more. The chain has TRBV15 and TRBJ1-1; D gene unclear. Trimming removed 0 bases at V and 6 bases at J, with 8 bases between. The CDR3 contains 13 residues. The V gene's germline CDR1 is LNHNV and CDR2 YYDKDF (reference sequence). CDR3 protein: CATSRDLVAEAFF. The CDR3 DNA follows: TGTGCCACCAGCAGAGATCTAGTCGCTGAAGCTTTCTTT.

This clonotype came up many times. V is TRBV20-1 and J is TRBJ2-7; TRBD2 aligns across 16 bases. The length of the CDR3 is 16 residues. The V and J ends lost 7 bases and 4 bases, in that order; junction bases with no gene match: 10. Germline CDR1 is DFQATT and CDR2 is SNEGSKA (reference sequence). Here the CDR3 reads CSGSGLAGGRWYEQYF. In DNA, the CDR3 is TGCAGTGGCTCGGGACTAGCGGGAGGGCGGTGGTACGAGCAGTACTTC.

The chain employs TRBV6-6 and TRBJ1-3; maybe TRBD1 (6 bases). Germline-derived CDR1 and CDR2 are MNHNY and SVGAGI (reference sequence). Trimming pared 5 bases from V and 4 bases from J, leaving 18 bases between. This CDR3 is 16 amino acids long. As DNA, the CDR3 is TGTGCCAGCAGTCCCCGGACAGCGGCGGAAGGAAACACCATATATTTT. It specifies CASSPRTAAEGNTIYF.

This clonotype was observed at least ten times. The chain links TRBV4-1 to TRBJ2-3; a weak D match, TRBD1 (5 bases). Trimming took 1 base from V and 4 from J, leaving 9 bases between them. This CDR3 is built from 14 residues. The germline CDR1 and CDR2 sequences are MGHRA and YSYEKL. CDR3 nucleotide sequence: TGCGCCAGCAGCCAAGGCACAGGTTCAGATACGCAGTATTTT. Protein: CASSQGTGSDTQYF.

This clonotype was observed at least ten times. The gene calls are TRBV6-2 or TRBV6-3 and TRBJ1-5; D is undetermined. Germline CDR1 is MNHEY and CDR2 is SVGEGT. This CDR3 spans 14 amino acids. The ends were cut back, 0 bases at V and 5 bases at J, with 8 bases in the middle. The chain's CDR3 is CASSYSVGDQPQHF. CDR3 nucleotide sequence: TGTGCCAGCAGTTACTCGGTCGGGGATCAGCCCCAGCATTTT.

This clonotype was found a few times. This chain uses TRBV7-2 with TRBJ2-5, with TRBD2 matching over 11 bases. After removal of 3 bases from V and 2 bases from J, the junction contained 8 bases not matched to a gene. The CDR3 has 17 amino acids. Germline V CDR1 and CDR2: SGHTA, FQGNSA. This chain's CDR3 is CASSFSGGAGNQETQYF. The CDR3 bases are TGTGCCAGCAGCTTTAGCGGGGGGGCCGGAAATCAAGAGACCCAGTACTTC.

Many counts were recorded for this clonotype. V is TRBV5-1 and J is TRBJ2-1; the D call may be TRBD1 or TRBD2 (5 bases each). V shed 4 bases and J shed 2 bases, with 10 bases lying between them. Germline V gene data show CDR1 as SGHRS and CDR2 as YFSETQ. The CDR3 totals 14 residues. The DNA for the CDR3 is TGCGCCAGCAGCCGGGACGGTACCTACAATGAGCAGTTCTTC. Translated, it gives CASSRDGTYNEQFF.

This clonotype was seen ten or more times. This chain uses TRBV20-1 with TRBJ1-2, with a weak D call TRBD1 (5 bases). Germline V gene data show CDR1 as DFQATT and CDR2 as SNEGSKA (reference sequence). CDR3 length: 14 residues. Trimming took off 7 bases at V and 5 bases at J, with 20 bases between the two ends. The CDR3 is CSVRSMGGLYGYTF. The DNA for the CDR3 is TGCAGTGTCAGATCCATGGGGGGACTGTATGGCTACACCTTC.

This clonotype occurred many times. The V and J genes are TRBV30 and TRBJ1-6; D unclear. V lost 2 bases and J 10 bases, leaving 9 bases between the germline ends. CDR3 length: 12 amino acids. Germline assignment: CDR1 GTSNPN and CDR2 SVGIG (reference sequence). CDR3 bases: TGTGCCTGGAGTAGAACAGTCTCACCCCTCCACTTT. It codes for CAWSRTVSPLHF.

This sequence joins TRBV20-1 and TRBJ1-5; TRBD1 aligns across 9 bases. Germline values: CDR1 DFQATT, CDR2 SNEGSKA (reference sequence). The CDR3 contains 14 residues. The V gene end was trimmed by 6 bases and the J gene end by 7 bases; junction bases not matched to a gene: 10. This chain's CDR3 is CSAPDRGLYQPQHF. As DNA, the CDR3 is TGCAGTGCACCGGACAGGGGATTATACCAGCCCCAGCATTTT.

V gene TRBV7-3 combines with J gene TRBJ2-3; D is ambiguous. The CDR3 loop spans 15 amino acids. The germline V and J ends were trimmed by 0 bases and 5 bases, with 12 bases remaining between them. The germline CDR1 and CDR2 sequences are SGHTA and FQGTGA. The CDR3 spells CASSLTGNSEDTQYF. The CDR3 nucleotides are TGTGCCAGCAGCTTAACGGGAAACTCCGAAGATACGCAGTATTTT.

This clonotype is medium-sized. The rearrangement uses TRBV29-1 and TRBJ2-1, with 7 bases aligning to TRBD1. Germline V gives CDR1 SQVTM, CDR2 ANQGSEA. Unmatched junction bases numbered 12, after V lost 6 bases and J lost 7 bases. The CDR3 is made up of 14 amino acids. The CDR3 here is CSVDGTDRWNEQFF. As DNA, the CDR3 is TGCAGCGTGGACGGGACAGATCGGTGGAATGAGCAGTTCTTC.

This clonotype was detected many times. The chain has TRBV12-3 or TRBV12-4 and TRBJ2-7; D may match TRBD1 or TRBD2 (5 bases each). This CDR3 spans 14 amino acids. V dropped 6 bases and J dropped 3 bases, with 15 bases sitting between them. The CDR3 DNA is TGTGCCAGCAGCCTATGGGGGAGAGACTACGAGCAGTACTTC. Translation gives CASSLWGRDYEQYF.

This clonotype occurred many times. CDR3: CSAKEYNEQFF. CDR3 nucleotides: TGCAGTGCTAAGGAATACAATGAGCAGTTCTTC. This chain links TRBV20-1 with TRBJ2-1; D unresolved. Trimming took 4 bases from V and 4 from J, leaving 5 bases between them. Germline CDR1 is DFQATT and CDR2 is SNEGSKA (reference sequence). This CDR3 region has 11 residues.

This clonotype was seen more than once but under ten times. The gene calls are TRBV5-1 and TRBJ2-1; 8 bases agree with TRBD2. Germline V gene data show CDR1 as SGHRS and CDR2 as YFSETQ. CDR3 length equals 16 residues. After removal of 2 bases from V and 1 base from J, the junction contained 5 bases not matched to a gene. CDR3 DNA: TGCGCCAGCAGCTTTTCTCCGGGAGGGTCCTACAATGAGCAGTTCTTC. This encodes CASSFSPGGSYNEQFF.

There are many counts of this clonotype. The chain has TRBV6-6 and TRBJ2-1, with 8 bases fitting TRBD1. From germline, CDR1 is MNHNY and CDR2 SVGAGI (reference sequence). The CDR3 consists of 15 residues. J was trimmed by 5 bases and V by 5 bases; bases with no gene match: 8. The CDR3 DNA reads as TGTGCCAGCAGTCCCTCAGGGGGCGCAAACAATGAGCAGTTCTTC. This sequence encodes CASSPSGGANNEQFF.

This clonotype came up many times. This chain connects TRBV18 to TRBJ2-7, with 7 bases fitting TRBD2. CDR3 length: 15 amino acids. Trimming at V came to 1 base and at J to 3 bases, leaving 6 bases not matched to a gene. CDR1 is KGHSH, CDR2 LQKENI, per germline. CDR3 DNA: TGTGCCAGCTCACCACTGCGCGGGGGTAGCTACGAGCAGTACTTC. As protein: CASSPLRGGSYEQYF.

This clonotype was seen many times. The CDR3 DNA reads as TGCAGCGTATATCAGGGGCAGGGCTATGGCTACACCTTC. This encodes CSVYQGQGYGYTF. The chain links TRBV29-1 to TRBJ1-2, with D tentatively TRBD1 (6 bases). Trimming took off 6 bases at V and 4 bases at J, with 15 bases between the two ends. Germline values: CDR1 SQVTM, CDR2 ANQGSEA. This CDR3 region has 13 residues.

In its sample, this clonotype was seen many times. The rearrangement joins TRBV18 to TRBJ1-1; 7 bases are a match to TRBD1. Germline loops: CDR1 KGHSH, CDR2 LQKENI. Germline trimming cut 3 bases from V and 5 bases from J; bases unmatched to any gene: 6. The CDR3 has 14 amino acids. The CDR3 spells CASSPARGTTEAFF. For the CDR3, the DNA is TGTGCCAGCTCACCGGCCAGGGGGACGACTGAAGCTTTCTTT.

This clonotype was seen repeatedly, ten times or more. The V call is TRBV7-9, the J call TRBJ1-1; D gene unclear. Per germline, CDR1 SEHNR and CDR2 FQNEAQ (reference sequence). This CDR3 is built from 12 residues. Trimming shortened V by 1 base and J by 8 bases, and 8 bases separated the two germline ends. The CDR3 sequence is CASSLVSAEAFF. For the CDR3, the DNA is TGTGCCAGCAGCTTAGTGTCAGCCGAAGCTTTCTTT.

This clonotype was seen a few times. The chain couples TRBV25-1 to TRBJ1-3, with D unresolved. The CDR3 totals 17 residues. Per the germline V gene, CDR1 is MGHDK and CDR2 is SYGVNS. Trimming removed 0 bases from V and 0 bases from J, with 12 bases in between. As DNA, the CDR3 is TGTGCCAGCAGTGAATACGTGTTGGCAGGCTCTGGAAACACCATATATTTT. It translates to CASSEYVLAGSGNTIYF. The full variable domain, in which reference TRBV25-1 and TRBJ1-3 provide the parts outside the CDR3, is EADIYQTPRYLVIGTGKKITLECSQTMGHDKMYWYQQDPGMELHLIHYSYGVNSTEKGDLSSESTVSRIRTEHFPLTLESARPSHTSQYLCASSEYVLAGSGNTIYFGEGSWLTVV.

The chain combines TRBV7-3 with TRBJ2-4; weak D call: TRBD2 (6 bases). Germline CDR1 SGHTA, CDR2 FQGTGA. Trimming shortened V by 4 bases and J by 9 bases, and 13 bases separated the two germline ends. The CDR3 length is 13 residues. The CDR3 DNA reads TGTGCCAGCAGCTGGACGGAGGGGAGCATTCAGTACTTC. Translated, it gives CASSWTEGSIQYF.